This T cell receptor (beta chain) comes out of a study of neurological immune-mediated disorders. MiXCR was run by TCRdb on the 5' RACE reads, yielding one entry per CDR3 protein. In the table there are under 100,000 distinct CDR3 sequences, around 4% of which are singletons. As for time point: longitudinal time-point 3. The CDR3 spans 15 residues. At least ten counts were recorded for this clonotype. This sequence was found in a woman aged 60-75 years with multiple sclerosis. This sequence joins TRBV3-2 and TRBJ1-4. TRBV3-2 is a pseudogene locus. Sequencing was carried out using PBMCs. The CDR3 spells CASSQRTTTNEKLFF. The CDR3 DNA is TGTGCCAGCAGCCAACGAACCACAACTAATGAAAAACTGTTTTTT.